These 27 T cell receptor beta chains were all obtained from the same sample, sequenced in a study of Ad26.COV2.S vaccination and SARS-CoV-2 variants. Repertoires were generated with immunoSEQ multiplex PCR, while TCRdb's copy carries only in-frame clones and drops some. The repertoire consists of about 350,000 clones, with 86% occurring once and the leading ten covering approximately 12%. Treatment specified: 15 to 20 received Ad26.COV2.S at low or high dose, single or two shots; about five received placebo; per-sample allocation not given. Samples analyzed were those drawn on day 63 after the first vaccine or placebo injection. Material: peripheral blood, obtained in a trial of Ad26.COV2.S vaccine versus placebo. The receptors here all came from a person aged 18 to 59 who received the Ad26.COV2.S COVID-19 vaccine or a placebo.

This clone was observed once. The CDR3 loop reads CASSVRAGSSGANVLTF. The CDR3 DNA sequence: TGTGCCAGTAGCGTCAGGGCGGGGAGCTCTGGGGCCAACGTCCTGACTTTC. The rearrangement uses TRBV19 and TRBJ2-6, with D perhaps TRBD2 (6 bases). The germline V and J ends were trimmed by 6 bases and 0 bases, with 15 bases remaining between them. The germline gives CDR1 LNHDA, CDR2 SQIVND (reference sequence). This CDR3 is built from 17 residues.

V and J are TRBV4-1 and TRBJ1-5, with TRBD1 matching over 7 bases. Trimming took 6 bases from V and 0 from J; bases not matched to a gene: 8. The CDR3 runs to 16 residues. The germline V gene has CDR1 MGHRA and CDR2 YSYEKL. The CDR3 nucleotides are TGCGCCAGCAGTCAGACGACAGGGACTAGCAATCAGCCCCAGCATTTT. This codes for CASSQTTGTSNQPQHF.

This clone appeared a single time. The V gene is TRBV5-1, the J gene TRBJ2-7; 10 positions agree with TRBD2. The V segment lost 0 bases and the J segment 7 bases; nucleotides outside the gene matches: 4. CDR1 SGHRS and CDR2 YFSETQ come from the germline V gene. This CDR3 has 14 amino acids. Written as DNA, the CDR3 is TGCGCCAGCAGCTTGGGGACTAGCGGCTCTGAGCAGTACTTC. Its protein product is CASSLGTSGSEQYF.

V and J are TRBV7-2 and TRBJ1-2, with 9 positions matching TRBD1. The CDR3 covers 15 residues. CDR1 and CDR2 (germline): SGHTA, FQGNSA. Trimming took 3 bases from V and 5 from J; bases not matched to a gene: 7. The CDR3 reads CASSFRDRVGYGYTF. The CDR3 DNA sequence: TGTGCCAGCAGCTTCCGGGACAGGGTAGGGTATGGCTACACCTTC.

The rearrangement links TRBV3-1 (or the pseudogene TRBV3-2) to TRBJ1-5; D call uncertain. The germline V and J ends were trimmed by 1 base and 5 bases, with 9 bases remaining between them. Germline V CDR1 and CDR2: LGHDT, YNNKEL (reference sequence). This CDR3 has 14 residues. For the CDR3, the DNA is TGTGCCAGCAGCCAAGCTCTTAGGGATCAGCCCCAGCATTTT. Translating it yields CASSQALRDQPQHF.

This clone was observed a single time. This sequence joins TRBV28 and TRBJ1-1; 8 bases map to TRBD1. Looked up from germline, CDR1 is MDHEN and CDR2 is SYDVKM. This CDR3 has 13 amino acids. The junction had 13 bases not matched to a gene; V was cut back by 7 bases and J by 12 bases. In DNA, the CDR3 is TGTGCCAGCACGGACAGGGACCAAAGTGGGCCTTTCTTT. Amino acid sequence: CASTDRDQSGPFF.

V is TRBV11-2 and J is TRBJ2-6; no clear D. CDR3 length: 15 residues. Germline CDR1 SGHAT, CDR2 FQNNGV. V dropped 7 bases and J dropped 0 bases, with 10 bases sitting between them. In DNA form, the CDR3 reads TGTGCCAGCACCCTCCTCAGCTCTGGGGCCAACGTCCTGACTTTC. It encodes CASTLLSSGANVLTF. The variable domain in full, completed from reference TRBV11-2 and TRBJ2-6, reads EAGVAQSPRYKIIEKRQSVAFWCNPISGHATLYWYQQILGQGPKLLIQFQNNGVVDDSQLPKDRFSAERLKGVDSTLKIQPAKLEDSAVYLCASTLLSSGANVLTFGAGSRLTVL.

The chain employs TRBV6-6 and TRBJ1-4; D may be TRBD1 (6 bases). The V end was cut by 7 bases, the J end by 7 bases, with 16 bases between. Germline CDR1 reads MNHNY; CDR2 reads SVGAGI (reference sequence). The CDR3 is 14 residues long. The CDR3 reads CASTLLGGGEKLFF. CDR3 nucleotides: TGTGCCAGCACCCTCCTAGGGGGTGGTGAAAAACTGTTTTTT.

The V and J genes are TRBV28 and TRBJ2-3; no definite D call. Germline loops: CDR1 MDHEN, CDR2 SYDVKM. This CDR3 has 14 amino acids. Trimming left V 3 bases short and J 6 bases short, with 13 bases between. CDR3 region: CASSFLLFGDTQYF. The CDR3 coding sequence is TGTGCCAGCAGTTTTCTATTGTTCGGGGATACGCAGTATTTT. Based on the CDR3 plus reference TRBV28 and TRBJ2-3, the full variable domain is DVKVTQSSRYLVKRTGEKVFLECVQDMDHENMFWYRQDPGLGLRLIYFSYDVKMKEKGDIPEGYSVSREKKERFSLILESASTNQTSMYLCASSFLLFGDTQYFGPGTRLTVL.

The rearrangement uses TRBV7-2 and TRBJ1-5; 7 bases align to TRBD1. J was trimmed by 6 bases and V by 5 bases; bases with no gene match: 7. This CDR3 region has 14 residues. Germline values: CDR1 SGHTA, CDR2 FQGNSA. CDR3 protein: CASSTTGDSQPQHF. CDR3 sequence (DNA): TGTGCCAGCAGCACCACAGGGGATAGTCAGCCCCAGCATTTT.

The chain combines TRBV19 with TRBJ1-5; a weak D match, TRBD1 (5 bases). V was cut by 5 bases and J by 3 bases, with 14 bases left in between. The CDR3 contains 15 residues. Germline-derived CDR1 and CDR2 are LNHDA and SQIVND (reference sequence). The DNA of the CDR3 is TGTGCCAGTAGTGAAGGGGCCCATGTCAATCAGCCCCAGCATTTT. Protein: CASSEGAHVNQPQHF.

The rearrangement uses TRBV27 and TRBJ2-2; 7 nucleotides line up with TRBD2. Germline lookup yields CDR1 MNHEY and CDR2 SMNVEV (reference sequence). The CDR3 length is 15 residues. J lost 9 bases, V lost 4 bases, and 11 bases had no gene match. CDR3 in DNA: TGTGCCAGCAGTTCCCCTCTGAGCGGGGACCGGGAGCTGTTTTTT. Protein sequence: CASSSPLSGDRELFF.

The chain links TRBV10-3 to TRBJ1-2, with D perhaps TRBD1 (6 bases). Germline values: CDR1 ENHRY, CDR2 SYGVKD. This CDR3 is 15 amino acids long. Trimming pared 4 bases from V and 8 bases from J, leaving 20 bases between. The CDR3 DNA sequence: TGTGCCATCAGTGTTGATCTTTATACAGGGTCCGGCTACACCTTC. This codes for CAISVDLYTGSGYTF.

The chain links TRBV5-6 to TRBJ2-3; D could derive from TRBD1 or TRBD2 (6 bases each). CDR1 and CDR2 (germline): SGHDT, YYEEEE. CDR3 length: 14 amino acids. Trimming stripped 4 bases from V and 9 bases from J, with 18 bases between. The CDR3 region has the DNA TGTGCCAGCAGCACAGGAGGGGGTGCAGGGACGCAGTATTTT. Encoded protein: CASSTGGGAGTQYF.

The sample holds one count of this clone. This chain joins TRBV7-6 and TRBJ2-5; D unclear. The CDR3 loop spans 12 amino acids. Trimming pared 5 bases from V and 5 bases from J, leaving 9 bases between. CDR1 SGHVS and CDR2 FNYEAQ come from the germline V gene. The CDR3 protein is CASSPERETQYF. The CDR3 DNA reads TGTGCCAGCAGCCCTGAACGTGAGACCCAGTACTTC.

The chain has TRBV5-4 and TRBJ1-6, with D possibly matching TRBD1 (6 bases). The CDR3 has 16 residues. Germline assignment: CDR1 SGHNT and CDR2 YYREEE (reference sequence). V lost 0 bases, J lost 8 bases, and 15 bases lay in between. The CDR3 reads CASSLGARGWYSPLHF. CDR3 bases: TGTGCCAGCAGCTTGGGTGCCAGGGGATGGTATTCACCCCTCCACTTT. The full variable domain, its missing parts supplied by reference TRBV5-4 and TRBJ1-6, is ETGVTQSPTHLIKTRGQQVTLRCSSQSGHNTVSWYQQALGQGPQFIFQYYREEENGRGNFPPRFSGLQFPNYSSELNVNALELDDSALYLCASSLGARGWYSPLHFGNGTRLTVT.

The rearrangement uses TRBV24-1 and TRBJ2-3; D is perhaps TRBD2 (5 bases). Germline CDR1 is KGHDR and CDR2 is SFDVKD. There are 15 residues in the CDR3. V was shortened by 3 bases and J by 1 base, with 10 bases between the two germline ends. CDR3 sequence (DNA): TGTGCCACCAGTGATCGAGGTAGCGGCACAGATACGCAGTATTTT. Translating it yields CATSDRGSGTDTQYF.

This rearrangement joins TRBV5-8 to TRBJ2-3; no clear D. Germline loops: CDR1 SGHTS, CDR2 YDEGEE. CDR3 length: 16 amino acids. V dropped 3 bases and J dropped 0 bases, with 14 bases sitting between them. CDR3 in amino acids: CASSYGLGASTDTQYF. CDR3 coding DNA: TGTGCCAGCAGCTACGGCCTAGGAGCGAGCACAGATACGCAGTATTTT.

V is TRBV6-1 and J is TRBJ2-7; 8 bases match TRBD1. The CDR3 covers 15 residues. The V gene's germline CDR1 is MNHNS and CDR2 SASEGT. V lost 0 bases and J lost 2; bases outside the gene matches: 3. The CDR3 DNA reads TGTGCCAGCAGTGAAGCCGGGACAGGACCCTACGAGCAGTACTTC. Translated, it gives CASSEAGTGPYEQYF.

A single count supports this clone. The chain joins TRBV6-4 to TRBJ1-3; tentatively, D is TRBD1 (6 bases). Per germline, CDR1 MRHNA and CDR2 SNTAGT. V lost 6 bases to trimming and J lost 3 bases, with 15 bases between them. The CDR3 spans 15 residues. In DNA, the CDR3 is TGTGCCAGCAGCCAACAGGGAGGAGATGGAAACACCATATATTTT. Translated, it gives CASSQQGGDGNTIYF.

The rearrangement uses TRBV27 and TRBJ2-3, with D perhaps given as TRBD1 or TRBD2 (5 bases each). The ends were cut back, 5 bases at V and 2 bases at J, with 11 bases in the middle. The CDR3 covers 14 residues. Germline CDR1 is MNHEY and CDR2 is SMNVEV (reference sequence). CDR3 residues: CASSPWGPTDTQYF. Here the CDR3 DNA reads TGTGCCAGCAGTCCTTGGGGACCCACAGATACGCAGTATTTT.

This sequence joins TRBV6-6 and TRBJ1-2; D is unclear. V shed 6 bases and J shed 4 bases, with 9 bases lying between them. The length of the CDR3 is 12 residues. Germline lookup yields CDR1 MNHNY and CDR2 SVGAGI (reference sequence). The CDR3 is CASSQNRYGYTF. The CDR3, as DNA: TGTGCCAGCAGCCAGAATCGCTATGGCTACACCTTC.

V gene TRBV11-1 combines with J gene TRBJ1-6; D is unresolved. The V end was cut by 1 base, the J end by 7 bases, with 5 bases between. Looked up from germline, CDR1 is SGHAT and CDR2 is FQDESV (reference sequence). The length of the CDR3 is 13 residues. The CDR3 spells CASSLGLNSPLHF. The CDR3 DNA reads TGTGCCAGCAGCTTAGGACTGAATTCACCCCTCCACTTT.

The V call is TRBV24-1, the J call TRBJ2-7; tentatively, D is TRBD2 (5 bases). The CDR3 loop spans 13 amino acids. Trimming left V 3 bases short and J 3 bases short, with 8 bases between. In germline, CDR1 is KGHDR, CDR2 SFDVKD. The CDR3 protein is CATSDPGNYEQYF. The CDR3 DNA is TGTGCCACCAGTGATCCGGGAAACTACGAGCAGTACTTC.

V and J are TRBV11-2 and TRBJ1-4; D unresolved. Deletions cut 1 base from V and 8 bases from J, with 8 bases between. CDR1 SGHAT and CDR2 FQNNGV come from the germline V gene. There are 13 residues in the CDR3. This CDR3 is CASSLGGGEKLFF. In DNA form, the CDR3 reads TGTGCCAGCAGCTTAGGTGGAGGGGAAAAACTGTTTTTT. The variable domain in full, with the rest retrieved from reference TRBV11-2 and TRBJ1-4, is EAGVAQSPRYKIIEKRQSVAFWCNPISGHATLYWYQQILGQGPKLLIQFQNNGVVDDSQLPKDRFSAERLKGVDSTLKIQPAKLEDSAVYLCASSLGGGEKLFFGSGTQLSVL.

The chain joins TRBV29-1 to TRBJ1-1, with D hard to call. Trimming stripped 6 bases from V and 1 base from J, with 12 bases between. The CDR3 has 13 residues. From germline, CDR1 is SQVTM and CDR2 ANQGSEA. The CDR3 nucleotides are TGCAGCGTCTACAAGGGTGGGAACACTGAAGCTTTCTTT. This encodes CSVYKGGNTEAFF.

This chain links TRBV29-1 with TRBJ2-1, with 7 bases matching TRBD2. Germline loops: CDR1 SQVTM, CDR2 ANQGSEA. This CDR3 has 10 residues. Trimming took 3 bases from V and 14 from J; bases not matched to a gene: 4. The CDR3 DNA is TGCAGCGTTGAGGGGGGGGAGGAGTTCTTC. Translation: CSVEGGEEFF.